This TCR beta chain came from a study of shared clonotypes between healthy human individuals. Clones were sequenced by immunoSEQ multiplex PCR, and TCRdb holds only the in-frame ones, with some missing. The table lists about 2 million clones, roughly 94% of them singletons, with 0.1% to 0.15% in the top ten. The receptor comes from a young man in good health. Sequencing was done on a sample of naive CD4+ T cells sorted from blood. As for subset: CD45RA+ positively selected.

The CDR3, as DNA: TGTGCCAGCAGTCCGCGGAACCGAAAAACGGGTACCGGGGAGCTGTTTTTT. It is translated as CASSPRNRKTGTGELFF. The V call is TRBV28, the J call TRBJ2-2; the D is unclear. The CDR3 spans 17 residues. V shed 5 bases and J shed 5 bases, with 21 bases lying between them. Germline CDR1 and CDR2: MDHEN and SYDVKM.